What follows are 30 T cell receptor beta chains derived from one specimen sequenced in a study of T cell responses to AZD1222 COVID-19 vaccine. Profiled with immunoSEQ multiplex PCR; TCRdb holds only in-frame clones, not every one. The data contain fewer than 150,000 clones, more than 70% of them seen just once; the ten biggest clones take up around 3.1%. The source was peripheral blood, collected 28 days after the second AZD1222 dose. The source is an adult who received the AZD1222 COVID-19 vaccine.

The rearrangement uses TRBV18 and TRBJ1-5; tentative D call: TRBD1 (5 bases). The V end lost 3 bases, the J end lost 7 bases, and 16 bases lay between the germline ends. This CDR3 has 15 amino acids. The germline V gene has CDR1 KGHSH and CDR2 LQKENI. The CDR3 region is CASSPGTATGQPQHF. The CDR3 nucleotides read TGTGCCAGCTCACCCGGGACCGCAACTGGGCAGCCCCAGCATTTT.

The V gene is TRBV7-6, the J gene TRBJ2-1, with D maybe TRBD2 (5 bases). The CDR3 consists of 14 residues. V was trimmed by 5 bases and J by 5 bases, leaving 13 bases between them. Germline assignment: CDR1 SGHVS and CDR2 FNYEAQ. Here the CDR3 DNA reads TGTGCCAGCAGCGCCTTACTAGGGAACAATGAGCAGTTCTTC. Translated, it gives CASSALLGNNEQFF.

The chain uses TRBV4-2 and TRBJ1-1; no clear D. This CDR3 is built from 12 residues. The V end lost 0 bases, the J end lost 6 bases, and 5 bases lay between the germline ends. Germline V gene lookup returns CDR1 LGHNA and CDR2 YNFKEQ. CDR3 nucleotide sequence: TGTGCCAGCAGCCAAGAGTTCTCTGAAGCTTTCTTT. Amino acid sequence: CASSQEFSEAFF.

This sequence joins TRBV30 and TRBJ2-1; TRBD2 agrees at 7 bases. The junction had 16 bases not matched to a gene; V was cut back by 3 bases and J by 8 bases. Germline values: CDR1 GTSNPN, CDR2 SVGIG (reference sequence). This CDR3 comprises 16 residues. The chain's CDR3 is CAWRTSHTSYPYEQFF. DNA of the CDR3: TGTGCCTGGAGGACTAGCCACACATCCTACCCCTATGAGCAGTTCTTC.

This rearrangement joins TRBV18 to TRBJ1-3; unclear D gene. V shed 5 bases and J shed 0 bases, with 11 bases lying between them. The germline CDR1 and CDR2 sequences are KGHSH and LQKENI. This CDR3 has 15 amino acids. CDR3 amino acids: CASSSDGLSGNTIYF. CDR3 DNA: TGTGCCAGCTCAAGCGACGGCCTCTCTGGAAACACCATATATTTT.

The chain combines TRBV28 with TRBJ2-7, with D uncertain. Trimming pared 5 bases from V and 5 bases from J, leaving 13 bases between. CDR3 length equals 13 residues. CDR1 MDHEN and CDR2 SYDVKM come from the germline V gene. The CDR3 region has the DNA TGTGCCAGCAGTATGACAAGGCCCAACGAGCAGTACTTC. This gives the protein CASSMTRPNEQYF. Filled out from reference TRBV28 and TRBJ2-7, the complete variable domain reads DVKVTQSSRYLVKRTGEKVFLECVQDMDHENMFWYRQDPGLGLRLIYFSYDVKMKEKGDIPEGYSVSREKKERFSLILESASTNQTSMYLCASSMTRPNEQYFGPGTRLTVT.

The J gene is TRBJ2-1, the V gene TRBV27; 10 positions agree with TRBD1. The germline gives CDR1 MNHEY, CDR2 SMNVEV (reference sequence). This CDR3 is 16 amino acids long. With V trimmed by 5 bases and J by 7 bases, 11 bases remained unmatched. CDR3 sequence: CASSPRQGALVNEQFF. The CDR3 DNA is TGTGCCAGCAGTCCACGACAGGGGGCGCTTGTGAATGAGCAGTTCTTC.

This clone has just a few counts. The rearrangement uses TRBV5-4 and TRBJ2-3; D perhaps matches TRBD1 (5 bases). Trimming cost V 0 bases and J 2 bases, with 10 bases left between them. The CDR3 loop spans 15 amino acids. Germline values: CDR1 SGHNT, CDR2 YYREEE (reference sequence). The CDR3 region is CASSLDQGFTDTQYF. CDR3 DNA: TGTGCCAGCAGCTTGGATCAGGGTTTCACAGATACGCAGTATTTT.

The V call is TRBV2, the J call TRBJ1-5; tentative D call: TRBD1 (6 bases). The CDR3 totals 15 residues. Trimming left V 4 bases short and J 1 base short, with 11 bases between. Germline V gene data show CDR1 as SNHLY and CDR2 as FYNNEI. The CDR3 protein is CASSAGAGSNQPQHF. For the CDR3, the DNA is TGTGCCAGCAGTGCAGGGGCCGGCAGCAATCAGCCCCAGCATTTT.

The rearrangement joins TRBV5-4 to TRBJ2-7; D ambiguous. CDR1 SGHNT and CDR2 YYREEE come from the germline V gene (reference sequence). Trimming removed 4 bases from V and 6 bases from J, with 11 bases in between. CDR3 length equals 12 residues. The CDR3 loop reads CASSTPTREQYF. DNA of the CDR3: TGTGCCAGCAGCACCCCGACACGCGAGCAGTACTTC.

J is TRBJ2-7 and V is TRBV10-3; D is uncertain. CDR1 ENHRY and CDR2 SYGVKD come from the germline V gene. There are 12 residues in the CDR3. V was cut by 6 bases and J by 5 bases, with 11 bases left in between. The DNA for the CDR3 is TGTGCCATCAGCCTTAGTGGTAACGAGCAGTACTTC. Its translation is CAISLSGNEQYF.

The chain carries TRBV5-1 and TRBJ1-1, with 9 nucleotides matching TRBD1. V was clipped by 0 bases and J by 6 bases; unmatched bases: 3. CDR3 length: 14 amino acids. CDR1 and CDR2 from the germline V gene are SGHRS and YFSETQ. In nucleotides, the CDR3 is TGCGCCAGCAGCTTGGGGGACAGGGCCGCTGAAGCTTTCTTT. This codes for CASSLGDRAAEAFF.

The rearrangement uses TRBV28 and TRBJ1-3; D gene uncertain. The CDR3 has 14 residues. Trimming took 9 bases from V and 7 from J, leaving 19 bases between them. Germline CDR1 reads MDHEN; CDR2 reads SYDVKM. CDR3 DNA: TGTGCCAGTATCCGGGCCACGGGAGCGAACACCATATATTTT. The encoded protein is CASIRATGANTIYF.

The CDR3, as DNA: TGTGCCAGCAGTCTCCGACAGGCGGTAAATCAGCCCCAGCATTTT. Protein sequence: CASSLRQAVNQPQHF. The rearrangement links TRBV6-5 to TRBJ1-5, with D possibly TRBD1 on 6 matching bases. The CDR3 extends over 15 amino acids. CDR1 MNHEY and CDR2 SVGAGI come from the germline V gene. V lost 5 bases and J lost 4, with 15 bases in between.

The chain carries TRBV3-1 (or the pseudogene TRBV3-2) and TRBJ1-4, with no clear D. Germline V lookup: CDR1 LGHDT, CDR2 YNNKEL (reference sequence). With 1 base removed from V and 12 bases from J, the gap between germline ends came to 6 bases. This CDR3 has 11 residues. This chain's CDR3 is CASSQAEQLFF. CDR3 nucleotide sequence: TGTGCCAGCAGCCAAGCCGAGCAACTGTTTTTT.

J is TRBJ1-1 and V is TRBV29-1; D possibly corresponds to TRBD1 (5 bases). Germline V gene lookup returns CDR1 SQVTM and CDR2 ANQGSEA. This CDR3 is 15 amino acids long. V lost 4 bases and J 0 bases, leaving 15 bases between the germline ends. In nucleotides, the CDR3 is TGCAGCGTTGTATCTTTGGGGCAGTTGAACACTGAAGCTTTCTTT. Translation: CSVVSLGQLNTEAFF.

The chain employs TRBV5-4 and TRBJ1-2; tentatively, D is TRBD1 (5 bases). Trimming removed 1 base at V and 4 bases at J, with 8 bases between. The V gene's germline CDR1 is SGHNT and CDR2 YYREEE (reference sequence). This CDR3 has 13 amino acids. The CDR3 spells CASSLPGGYGYTF. The CDR3 nucleotides are TGTGCCAGCAGCTTGCCGGGGGGCTATGGCTACACCTTC.

Comment on this clone: Other DNA sequences in this sample translate to the same CDR3. The chain links TRBV5-1 to TRBJ1-6, with D unclear. The CDR3 has 14 residues. The germline V and J ends were trimmed by 6 bases and 7 bases, with 14 bases remaining between them. From germline, CDR1 is SGHRS and CDR2 YFSETQ. CDR3 region: CASTLRTANSPLHF. The CDR3 bases are TGCGCCAGCACCCTAAGGACCGCAAATTCACCCCTCCACTTT.

The chain combines TRBV28 with TRBJ2-7; TRBD2 aligns across 8 bases. The V gene end was trimmed by 3 bases and the J gene end by 7 bases; junction bases not matched to a gene: 8. The CDR3 sequence is 14 residues long. Germline V gives CDR1 MDHEN, CDR2 SYDVKM. CDR3: CASSFLLAVPEQYF. The CDR3 DNA sequence: TGTGCCAGCAGTTTTTTACTAGCGGTCCCGGAGCAGTACTTC.

The chain recombines TRBV29-1 with TRBJ2-4; TRBD1 matches 7 bases. There are 12 residues in the CDR3. V lost 2 bases, J lost 8 bases, and 3 bases stayed unmatched. Germline CDR1 and CDR2: SQVTM and ANQGSEA. The CDR3 region is CSVETGQYIQYF. The CDR3 nucleotides read TGCAGCGTTGAAACGGGACAGTACATTCAGTACTTC.

This chain joins TRBV28 and TRBJ2-7; D possibly corresponds to TRBD2 (6 bases). The CDR3 is 13 amino acids. V dropped 3 bases and J dropped 5 bases, with 11 bases sitting between them. The germline V gene has CDR1 MDHEN and CDR2 SYDVKM. CDR3 sequence (DNA): TGTGCCAGCAGTTTTGGAGGGTACGACGAGCAGTACTTC. Its protein product is CASSFGGYDEQYF.

This clone was observed many times. The rearrangement links TRBV27 to TRBJ1-5, with TRBD1 as a possible D gene (5 bases). Trimming pared 6 bases from V and 3 bases from J, leaving 9 bases between. The germline V gene encodes CDR1 MNHEY and CDR2 SMNVEV (reference sequence). This CDR3 is built from 13 residues. The CDR3 DNA reads TGTGCCAGCAGACCAGGGAACAATCAGCCCCAGCATTTT. Translating gives CASRPGNNQPQHF.

About this clone: The identical CDR3 is also encoded by other nucleotide sequences in the sample. V usage is TRBV15 and J usage is TRBJ1-2; tentative D call: TRBD1 (5 bases). Germline V gene lookup returns CDR1 LNHNV and CDR2 YYDKDF (reference sequence). The CDR3 is made up of 15 amino acids. Trimming took 0 bases from V and 4 from J, leaving 12 bases between them. CDR3 loop: CATSRDTQGSYGYTF. The CDR3, as DNA: TGTGCCACCAGCAGAGATACGCAGGGATCCTATGGCTACACCTTC.

The chain carries TRBV6-5 and TRBJ1-5; D gene ambiguous. This CDR3 contains 13 residues. V lost 0 bases and J 5 bases, leaving 5 bases between the germline ends. Germline V gene sequence: CDR1 MNHEY, CDR2 SVGAGI. The CDR3, as DNA: TGTGCCAGCAGTTACTCACGTGATCAGCCCCAGCATTTT. Translation gives CASSYSRDQPQHF.

The chain joins TRBV30 to TRBJ1-1; TRBD1 matches 7 bases. This CDR3 spans 18 amino acids. Germline trimming cut 0 bases from V and 6 bases from J; bases unmatched to any gene: 19. CDR1 is GTSNPN, CDR2 SVGIG, per germline (reference sequence). CDR3 DNA sequence: TGTGCCTGGAGTGTACAAGTCGGGACAGTTGGGGCCCGCGCTGAAGCTTTCTTT. Translation: CAWSVQVGTVGARAEAFF.

The chain recombines TRBV5-1 with TRBJ1-1; D is undetermined. The V end lost 0 bases, the J end lost 5 bases, and 11 bases lay between the germline ends. CDR3 size: 14 residues. Per the germline V gene, CDR1 is SGHRS and CDR2 is YFSETQ. For the CDR3, the DNA is TGCGCCAGCAGCTTGGCGGGAGGGTCGACTGAAGCTTTCTTT. Its translation: CASSLAGGSTEAFF.

This sequence joins TRBV24-1 and TRBJ2-7; possible D gene TRBD1, 5 bases. V gave up 4 bases and J gave up 5 bases, with 8 bases separating them. This CDR3 region has 12 residues. Germline V gives CDR1 KGHDR, CDR2 SFDVKD. CDR3 in DNA: TGTGCCACCAGTGACTCGACAGACGAGCAGTACTTC. It yields the protein CATSDSTDEQYF.

The chain couples TRBV5-1 to TRBJ1-2, with 10 bases aligning to TRBD1. CDR1 is SGHRS, CDR2 YFSETQ, per germline. The CDR3 is made up of 15 amino acids. Trimming cost V 4 bases and J 0 bases; bases outside gene matches: 3. The CDR3 protein is CASSRDRGSNYGYTF. CDR3 DNA: TGCGCCAGCAGCCGGGACAGGGGATCTAACTATGGCTACACCTTC.

The chain couples TRBV30 to TRBJ2-7; D not resolved. The germline V gene has CDR1 GTSNPN and CDR2 SVGIG (reference sequence). V was trimmed by 2 bases and J by 3 bases, leaving 8 bases between them. This CDR3 is built from 12 residues. The CDR3 bases are TGTGCCTGGAGTCGGGCTTACTACGAGCAGTACTTC. Translation gives CAWSRAYYEQYF.

The chain joins TRBV30 to TRBJ2-1; D is perhaps TRBD2 (6 bases). There are 13 residues in the CDR3. V lost 3 bases and J lost 7, with 13 bases in between. CDR1 GTSNPN and CDR2 SVGIG come from the germline V gene (reference sequence). The CDR3 protein is CAWRRGLDNEQFF. CDR3 nucleotides: TGTGCCTGGAGAAGGGGACTCGATAATGAGCAGTTCTTC.